The entry that follows covers one T cell receptor beta chain sequence. What it binds is unknown. This entry belongs to a study of cytomegalovirus exposure and HLA in healthy donors. Whole-study findings and limits: Per published reports, the classifier diagnosed cytomegalovirus status with high specificity and sensitivity. Associated with HLA alleles at 0.05 false discovery rate in a later analysis were 15,000 to 20,000 TCR beta sequences.

PCR amplification relied on 60 Vbeta primers (plus 13 Jbeta primers). Sequenced by immunoSEQ multiplex PCR; TCRdb stores in-frame clones only, minus some. The sample records approximately 150,000 clones, about 77% being singletons. The CDR3 sequence is 11 residues long. Trimming took off 0 bases at V and 15 bases at J, with 9 bases between the two ends. Looked up from germline, CDR1 is WNHNN and CDR2 is SYGVQD (reference sequence). The TCR comes from a young man in good health and CMV-seronegative. V is TRBV10-1 and J is TRBJ2-1; D uncertain. Sample: PBMCs. As DNA, the CDR3 is TGCGCCAGCAGTGAGTCAGCGAGTCTGTTCTTC. Amino acids: CASSESASLFF.